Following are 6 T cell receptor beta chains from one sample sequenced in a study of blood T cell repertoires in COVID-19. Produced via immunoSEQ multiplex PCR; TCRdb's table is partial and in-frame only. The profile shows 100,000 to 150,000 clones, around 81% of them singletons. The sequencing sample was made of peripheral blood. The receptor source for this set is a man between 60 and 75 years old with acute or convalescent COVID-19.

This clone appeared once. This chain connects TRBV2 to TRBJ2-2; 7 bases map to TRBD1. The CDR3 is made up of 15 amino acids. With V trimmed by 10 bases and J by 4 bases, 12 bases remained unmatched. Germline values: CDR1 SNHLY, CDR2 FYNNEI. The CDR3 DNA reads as TGTGCCACACACAAAACCAGGGGGACCACCGGGGAGCTGTTTTTT. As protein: CATHKTRGTTGELFF.

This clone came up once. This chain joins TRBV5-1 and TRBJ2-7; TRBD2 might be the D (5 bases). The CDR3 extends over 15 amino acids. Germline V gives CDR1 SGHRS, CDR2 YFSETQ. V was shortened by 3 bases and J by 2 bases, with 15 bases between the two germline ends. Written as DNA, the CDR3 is TGCGCCAGCAGCTCCGGACGGGGATTTACCTACGAGCAGTACTTC. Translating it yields CASSSGRGFTYEQYF.

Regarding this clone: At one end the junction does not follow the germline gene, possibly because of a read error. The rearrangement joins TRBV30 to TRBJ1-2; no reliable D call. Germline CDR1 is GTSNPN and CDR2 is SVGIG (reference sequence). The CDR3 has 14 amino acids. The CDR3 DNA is TGTGCCCGGAGCCTGACGTCTGTGAGGGTTCGCTACACCTTC. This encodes CARSLTSVRVRYTF.

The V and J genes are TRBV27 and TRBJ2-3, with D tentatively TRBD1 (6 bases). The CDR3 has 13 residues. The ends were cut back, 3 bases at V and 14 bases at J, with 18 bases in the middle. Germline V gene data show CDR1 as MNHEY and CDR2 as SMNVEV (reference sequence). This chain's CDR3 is CASSFPGQRFPYF. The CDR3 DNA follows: TGTGCCAGCAGTTTCCCTGGACAGAGGTTCCCGTATTTT.

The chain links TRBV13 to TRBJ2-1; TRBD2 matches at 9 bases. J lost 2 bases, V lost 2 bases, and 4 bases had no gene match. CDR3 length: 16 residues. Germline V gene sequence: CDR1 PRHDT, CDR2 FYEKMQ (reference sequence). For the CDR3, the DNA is TGTGCCAGCAGCTTAAGGCGACTAGCGGCCTACAATGAGCAGTTCTTC. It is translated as CASSLRRLAAYNEQFF.

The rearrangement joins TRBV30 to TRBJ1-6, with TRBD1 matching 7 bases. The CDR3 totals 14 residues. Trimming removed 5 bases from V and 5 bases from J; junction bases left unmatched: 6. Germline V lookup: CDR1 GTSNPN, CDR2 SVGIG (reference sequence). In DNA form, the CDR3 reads TGTGCCTGGCAAACAGGGGCTGATAATTCACCCCTCCACTTT. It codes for CAWQTGADNSPLHF.